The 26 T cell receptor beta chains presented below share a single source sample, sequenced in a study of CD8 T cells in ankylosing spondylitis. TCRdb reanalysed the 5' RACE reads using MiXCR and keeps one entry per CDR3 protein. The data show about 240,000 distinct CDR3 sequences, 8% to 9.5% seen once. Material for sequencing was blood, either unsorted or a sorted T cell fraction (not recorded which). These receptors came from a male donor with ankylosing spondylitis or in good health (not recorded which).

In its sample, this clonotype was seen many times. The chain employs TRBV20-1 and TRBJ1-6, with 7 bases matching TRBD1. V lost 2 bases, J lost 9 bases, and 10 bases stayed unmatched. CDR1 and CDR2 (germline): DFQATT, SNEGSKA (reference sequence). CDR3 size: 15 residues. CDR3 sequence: CSARREGTDISPLHF. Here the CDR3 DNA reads TGCAGTGCTAGACGCGAGGGGACAGATATTTCACCCCTCCACTTT.

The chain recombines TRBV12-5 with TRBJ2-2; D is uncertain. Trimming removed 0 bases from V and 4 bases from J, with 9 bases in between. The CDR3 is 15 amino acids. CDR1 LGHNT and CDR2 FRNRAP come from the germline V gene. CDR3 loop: CASGLVMGITGELFF. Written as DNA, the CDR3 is TGTGCTAGTGGTTTGGTAATGGGGATCACCGGGGAGCTGTTTTTT.

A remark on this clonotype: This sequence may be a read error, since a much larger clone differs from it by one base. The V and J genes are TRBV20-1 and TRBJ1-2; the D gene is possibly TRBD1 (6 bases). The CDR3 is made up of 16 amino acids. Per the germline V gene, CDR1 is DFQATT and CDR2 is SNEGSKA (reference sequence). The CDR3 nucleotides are TGCAGTGCTAGAGTGAGGAGGGGGAACGCTAACTATGGCTACAACTTC. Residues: CSARVRRGNANYGYNF.

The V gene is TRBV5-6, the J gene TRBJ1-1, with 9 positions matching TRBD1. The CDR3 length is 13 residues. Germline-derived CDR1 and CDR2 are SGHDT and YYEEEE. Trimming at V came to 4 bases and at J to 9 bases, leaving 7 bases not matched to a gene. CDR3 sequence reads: CASSGDRDLKAFF. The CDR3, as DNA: TGTGCCAGCAGCGGGGACAGGGACCTAAAAGCTTTCTTT.

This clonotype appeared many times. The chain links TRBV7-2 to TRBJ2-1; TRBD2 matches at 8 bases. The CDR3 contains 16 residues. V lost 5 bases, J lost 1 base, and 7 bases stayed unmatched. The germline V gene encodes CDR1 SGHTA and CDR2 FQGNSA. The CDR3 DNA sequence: TGTGCCAGCAGCCCAAGCCGGGGGGGGTCCTACAATGAGCAGTTCTTC. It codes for CASSPSRGGSYNEQFF.

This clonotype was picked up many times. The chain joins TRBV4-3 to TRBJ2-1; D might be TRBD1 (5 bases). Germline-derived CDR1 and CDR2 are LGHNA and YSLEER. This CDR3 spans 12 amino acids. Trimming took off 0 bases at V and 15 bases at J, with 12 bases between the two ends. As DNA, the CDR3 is TGCGCCAGCAGCCAAGATAAGGGGAAGGCGTTCTTC. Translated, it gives CASSQDKGKAFF.

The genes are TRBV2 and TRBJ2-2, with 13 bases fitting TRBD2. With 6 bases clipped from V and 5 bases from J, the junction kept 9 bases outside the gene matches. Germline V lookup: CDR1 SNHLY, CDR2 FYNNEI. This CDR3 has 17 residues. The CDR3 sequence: CASRALAGGPRTGELFF. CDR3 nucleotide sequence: TGTGCCAGCAGGGCACTAGCGGGAGGGCCGCGGACCGGGGAGCTGTTTTTT.

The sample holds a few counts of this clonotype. CDR3 amino acids: CASSPGTGNLGIYGYTF. The CDR3 bases are TGTGCCAGCAGCCCCGGGACAGGGAATCTGGGAATCTATGGCTACACCTTC. This chain joins TRBV12-3 or TRBV12-4 and TRBJ1-2; 9 bases fit TRBD1. V trimming: 6 bases; J trimming: 4 bases; junction bases outside the gene matches: 15. The CDR3 extends over 17 amino acids.

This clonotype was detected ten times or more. CDR3 protein: CAISEGVSGEAFF. The CDR3 coding sequence is TGTGCCATCAGCGAGGGGGTTAGTGGTGAAGCTTTCTTT. V gene TRBV10-3 combines with J gene TRBJ1-1; D is perhaps TRBD1 (6 bases). There are 13 residues in the CDR3. Germline values: CDR1 ENHRY, CDR2 SYGVKD. Trimming stripped 6 bases from V and 7 bases from J, with 15 bases between.

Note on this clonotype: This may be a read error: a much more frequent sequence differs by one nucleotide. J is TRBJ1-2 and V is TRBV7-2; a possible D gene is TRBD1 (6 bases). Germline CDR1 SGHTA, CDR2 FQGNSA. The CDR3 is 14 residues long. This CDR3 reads CASSPRDIPSGHTF. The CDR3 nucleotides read TGTGCCAGCAGCCCCCGGGACATCCCTAGTGGCCACACCTTC.

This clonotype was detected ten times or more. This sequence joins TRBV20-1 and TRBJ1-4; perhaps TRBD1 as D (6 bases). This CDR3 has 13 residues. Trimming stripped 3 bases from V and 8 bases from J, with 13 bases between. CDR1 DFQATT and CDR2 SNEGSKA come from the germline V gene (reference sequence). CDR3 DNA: TGCAGTGCTAGGGTGGCAGGGACAGAAAAACTGTTTTTT. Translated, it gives CSARVAGTEKLFF.

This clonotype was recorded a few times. The CDR3 bases are TGCAGTGCTCTAGCGGGGGGGAGTACCGGGGAGCTGTTTTTT. Protein product: CSALAGGSTGELFF. This chain links TRBV20-1 with TRBJ2-2; 12 bases line up with TRBD2. Germline CDR1 is DFQATT and CDR2 is SNEGSKA (reference sequence). With V trimmed by 5 bases and J by 5 bases, 3 bases remained unmatched. This CDR3 contains 14 residues.

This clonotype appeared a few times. CDR3 loop: CASSPFRTEANQNTEAFF. The CDR3 region has the DNA TGTGCCAGCTCACCATTCCGTACGGAGGCAAACCAGAACACTGAAGCTTTCTTT. V and J are TRBV18 and TRBJ1-1; D remains unclear. The CDR3 has 18 residues. V lost 2 bases and J 1 base, leaving 20 bases between the germline ends. In germline, CDR1 is KGHSH, CDR2 LQKENI.

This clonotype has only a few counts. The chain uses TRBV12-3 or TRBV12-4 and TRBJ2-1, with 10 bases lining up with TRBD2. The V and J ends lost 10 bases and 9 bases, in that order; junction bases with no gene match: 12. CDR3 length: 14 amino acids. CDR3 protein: CATKASGGAGEQFF. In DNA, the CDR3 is TGTGCCACCAAAGCCAGCGGGGGGGCCGGTGAGCAGTTCTTC.

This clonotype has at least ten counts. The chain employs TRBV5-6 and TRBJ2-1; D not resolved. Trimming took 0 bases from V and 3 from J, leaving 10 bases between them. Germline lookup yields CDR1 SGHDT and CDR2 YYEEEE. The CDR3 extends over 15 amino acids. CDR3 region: CASSLARANYNEQFF. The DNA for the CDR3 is TGTGCCAGCAGCTTGGCCCGGGCGAACTACAATGAGCAGTTCTTC.

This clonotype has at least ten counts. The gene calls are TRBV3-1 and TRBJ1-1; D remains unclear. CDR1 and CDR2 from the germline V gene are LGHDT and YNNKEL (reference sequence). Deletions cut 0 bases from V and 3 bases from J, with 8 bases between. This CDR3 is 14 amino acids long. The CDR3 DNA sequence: TGTGCCAGCAGCCAAGAAGTCGGGGACACTGAAGCTTTCTTT. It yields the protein CASSQEVGDTEAFF.

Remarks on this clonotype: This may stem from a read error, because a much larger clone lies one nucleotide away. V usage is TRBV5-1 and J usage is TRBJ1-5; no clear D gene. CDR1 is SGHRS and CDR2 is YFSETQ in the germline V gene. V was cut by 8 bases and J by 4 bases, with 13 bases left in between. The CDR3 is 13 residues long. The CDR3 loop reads CARSIGPNQPQHF. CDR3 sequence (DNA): TGCGCCAGAAGCATAGGACCTAATCAGCCCCAGCATTTT.

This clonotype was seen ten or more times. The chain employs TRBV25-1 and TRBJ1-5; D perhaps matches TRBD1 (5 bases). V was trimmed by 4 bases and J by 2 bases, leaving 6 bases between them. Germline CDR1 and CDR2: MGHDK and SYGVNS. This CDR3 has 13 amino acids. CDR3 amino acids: CASSGGGNQPQHF. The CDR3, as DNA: TGTGCCAGCAGTGGAGGGGGCAATCAGCCCCAGCATTTT.

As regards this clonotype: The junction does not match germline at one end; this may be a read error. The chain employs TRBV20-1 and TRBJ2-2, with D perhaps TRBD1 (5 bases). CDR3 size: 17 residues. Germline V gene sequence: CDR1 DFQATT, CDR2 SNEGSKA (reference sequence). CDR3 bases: TGCTGTGCTAGAGATCAATGGCAGGGTCGGGACACCGGGGAGCTGTTTTTT. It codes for CCARDQWQGRDTGELFF.

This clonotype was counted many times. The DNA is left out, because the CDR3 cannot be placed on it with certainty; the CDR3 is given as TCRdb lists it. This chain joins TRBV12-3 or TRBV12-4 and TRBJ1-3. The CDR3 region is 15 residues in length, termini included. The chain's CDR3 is CASSSSGAAGNTIYF.

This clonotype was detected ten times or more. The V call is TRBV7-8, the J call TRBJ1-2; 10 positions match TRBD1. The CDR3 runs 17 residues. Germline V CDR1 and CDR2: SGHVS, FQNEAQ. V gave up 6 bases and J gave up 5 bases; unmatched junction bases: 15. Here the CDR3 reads CASSLSGTGVHWYGYTF. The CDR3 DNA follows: TGTGCCAGCAGTTTGTCCGGGACAGGGGTACATTGGTATGGCTACACCTTC. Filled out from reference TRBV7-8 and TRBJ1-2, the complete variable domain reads GAGVSQSPRYKVAKRGQDVALRCDPISGHVSLFWYQQALGQGPEFLTYFQNEAQLDKSGLPSDRFFAERPEGSVSTLKIQRTQQEDSAVYLCASSLSGTGVHWYGYTFGSGTRLTVV.

The CDR3 spells CASSPSGGADEQYF. The CDR3 coding sequence is TGTGCCAGCAGCCCTAGCGGGGGGGCAGACGAGCAGTACTTC. This chain uses TRBV7-3 with TRBJ2-7, with TRBD2 matching 12 bases. V lost 5 bases, J lost 5 bases, and 4 bases stayed unmatched. CDR3 length: 14 residues. Germline lookup yields CDR1 SGHTA and CDR2 FQGTGA.

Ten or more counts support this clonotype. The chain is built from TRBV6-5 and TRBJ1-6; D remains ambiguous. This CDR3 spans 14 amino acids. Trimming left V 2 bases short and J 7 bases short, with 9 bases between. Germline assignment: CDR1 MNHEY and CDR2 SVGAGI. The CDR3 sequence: CASSYVSENSPLHF. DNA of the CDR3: TGTGCCAGCAGTTACGTCAGTGAAAATTCACCCCTCCACTTT.

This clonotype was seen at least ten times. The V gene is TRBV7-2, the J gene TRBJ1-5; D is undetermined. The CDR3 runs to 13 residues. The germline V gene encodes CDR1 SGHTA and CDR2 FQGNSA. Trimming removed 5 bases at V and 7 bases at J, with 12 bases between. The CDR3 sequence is CASSESLGQPQHF. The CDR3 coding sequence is TGTGCCAGCAGCGAAAGCTTGGGGCAGCCCCAGCATTTT.

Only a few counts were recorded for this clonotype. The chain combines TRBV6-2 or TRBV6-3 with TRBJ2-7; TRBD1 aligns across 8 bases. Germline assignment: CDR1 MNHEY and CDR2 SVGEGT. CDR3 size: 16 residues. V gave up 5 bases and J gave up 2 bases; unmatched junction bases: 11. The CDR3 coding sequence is TGTGCCAGCAGTCCCAGACAGGGGAGAGGGGCCTACGAGCAGTACTTC. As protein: CASSPRQGRGAYEQYF.

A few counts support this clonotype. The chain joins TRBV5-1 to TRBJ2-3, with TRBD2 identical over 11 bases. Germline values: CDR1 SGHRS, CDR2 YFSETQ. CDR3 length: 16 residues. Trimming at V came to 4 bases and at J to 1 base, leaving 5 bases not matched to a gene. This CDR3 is CASSPSTSGGTDTQYF. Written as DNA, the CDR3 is TGCGCCAGCAGCCCCTCGACTAGCGGGGGCACAGATACGCAGTATTTT.